These 29 T cell receptor beta chains came from one sample sequenced in a study of blood T cell repertoires in COVID-19. Libraries were prepared by immunoSEQ multiplex PCR; TCRdb keeps only in-frame clonotypes and omits some of them. This sample has 190,000 or so clones; around 87% occur once, and the top ten carry 2.5% to 3.5%. Sequencing was carried out using peripheral blood. The receptors were sampled from a man between 40 and 49 years old with active or convalescent COVID-19.

The rearrangement joins TRBV15 to TRBJ2-7, with 9 bases lining up with TRBD1. With V trimmed by 4 bases and J by 1 base, 8 bases remained unmatched. CDR3 size: 16 residues. Germline loops: CDR1 LNHNV, CDR2 YYDKDF (reference sequence). CDR3 region: CATSKQPGQGSYEQYF. For the CDR3, the DNA is TGTGCCACCAGCAAGCAACCGGGACAGGGATCCTACGAGCAGTACTTC.

In its sample, this clone was seen once. The V call is TRBV4-2, the J call TRBJ2-7; D not resolved. V lost 0 bases and J lost 0, with 12 bases in between. Germline V gene data show CDR1 as LGHNA and CDR2 as YNFKEQ. The CDR3 loop spans 16 amino acids. Here the CDR3 reads CASSQDSTLVSYEQYF. In nucleotides, the CDR3 is TGTGCCAGCAGCCAAGATTCCACTCTTGTCTCCTACGAGCAGTACTTC.

The CDR3 sequence is CASSPWRVEDNEQFF. The DNA of the CDR3 is TGTGCCAGCTCACCGTGGAGGGTGGAGGACAATGAGCAGTTCTTC. The rearrangement joins TRBV18 to TRBJ2-1; D perhaps matches TRBD2 (6 bases). The CDR3 contains 15 residues. CDR1 and CDR2 from the germline V gene are KGHSH and LQKENI. Trimming cost V 3 bases and J 5 bases, with 14 bases left between them.

The chain uses TRBV29-1 and TRBJ1-2, with 8 bases fitting TRBD1. Germline V gene sequence: CDR1 SQVTM, CDR2 ANQGSEA. V gave up 6 bases and J gave up 5 bases; unmatched junction bases: 11. The CDR3 has 14 residues. This CDR3 reads CSVTGTGSYYGYTF. CDR3 DNA: TGCAGCGTGACCGGGACAGGTTCTTATTATGGCTACACCTTC.

This clone is a singleton in its sample. This chain joins TRBV19 and TRBJ2-3; a weak D match, TRBD1 (5 bases). This CDR3 has 16 amino acids. Germline CDR1 reads LNHDA; CDR2 reads SQIVND (reference sequence). V was cut by 2 bases and J by 0 bases, with 12 bases left in between. The DNA for the CDR3 is TGTGCCAGTAGTATATCAATGGGGCCTAGCACAGATACGCAGTATTTT. It encodes CASSISMGPSTDTQYF.

The rearrangement joins TRBV2 to TRBJ1-5, with 7 nucleotides matching TRBD1. Germline CDR1 reads SNHLY; CDR2 reads FYNNEI. This CDR3 has 14 amino acids. Trimming removed 5 bases from V and 1 base from J; junction bases left unmatched: 2. The CDR3 loop reads CASSMGQSNQPQHF. For the CDR3, the DNA is TGTGCCAGCAGTATGGGACAGAGCAATCAGCCCCAGCATTTT.

The chain joins TRBV30 to TRBJ2-5, with D perhaps matching TRBD1 (6 bases). Looked up from germline, CDR1 is GTSNPN and CDR2 is SVGIG (reference sequence). V was shortened by 3 bases and J by 5 bases, with 10 bases between the two germline ends. The CDR3 covers 12 residues. The CDR3 DNA reads as TGTGCCTGGAGCCCCCAGGGGGAGACCCAGTACTTC. It codes for CAWSPQGETQYF. Full variable domain (outside the CDR3, taken from reference TRBV30 and TRBJ2-5): SQTIHQWPATLVQPVGSPLSLECTVEGTSNPNLYWYRQAAGRGLQLLFYSVGIGQISSEVPQNLSASRPQDRQFILSSKKLLLSDSGFYLCAWSPQGETQYFGPGTRLLVL.

The chain combines TRBV5-6 with TRBJ2-1; the D gene is possibly TRBD2 (6 bases). Germline V gene sequence: CDR1 SGHDT, CDR2 YYEEEE. V lost 0 bases, J lost 6 bases, and 10 bases lay in between. The CDR3 runs 14 residues. Written as DNA, the CDR3 is TGTGCCAGCAGCTTGGGTCTAGCGAGCAATGAGCAGTTCTTC. The encoded protein is CASSLGLASNEQFF.

Notes on this clone: The sample holds other DNA sequences that translate to the same CDR3. V gene TRBV11-2 combines with J gene TRBJ2-3; 7 bases are a match to TRBD2. The CDR3 contains 14 residues. J gave up 1 base and V 3 bases, and 1 base lay outside the gene matches. Looked up from germline, CDR1 is SGHAT and CDR2 is FQNNGV. Here the CDR3 DNA reads TGTGCCAGCAGCTTTCGGGGGGGCACAGATACGCAGTATTTT. The encoded protein is CASSFRGGTDTQYF.

In its sample, this clone was seen once. The chain couples TRBV20-1 to TRBJ2-7; D remains ambiguous. Germline CDR1 is DFQATT and CDR2 is SNEGSKA (reference sequence). The length of the CDR3 is 10 residues. Trimming took off 5 bases at V and 8 bases at J, with 10 bases between the two ends. CDR3 sequence reads: CSAELKKQYF. The CDR3 nucleotides are TGCAGTGCTGAGTTGAAAAAGCAGTACTTC.

The V and J genes are TRBV6-1 and TRBJ2-3; D is perhaps TRBD1 (5 bases). From germline, CDR1 is MNHNS and CDR2 SASEGT. The CDR3 runs 12 residues. Trimming took 3 bases from V and 6 from J, leaving 7 bases between them. The CDR3 nucleotides read TGTGCCAGCAGTGACAACAGGGATACGCAGTATTTT. As protein: CASSDNRDTQYF.

This CDR3 is CACTLGTGGYNEQFF. CDR3 DNA: TGTGCCTGTACCTTGGGGACAGGGGGGTACAATGAGCAGTTCTTC. The chain is built from TRBV30 and TRBJ2-1; TRBD1 agrees at 11 bases. The trim removed 6 bases at V and 4 bases at J, leaving 8 bases unmatched. Looked up from germline, CDR1 is GTSNPN and CDR2 is SVGIG (reference sequence). The CDR3 runs 15 residues.

As concerns this clone: Other DNA sequences in this specimen translate into the identical CDR3. The genes are TRBV6-1 and TRBJ2-7, with 8 positions matching TRBD1. CDR1 and CDR2 from the germline V gene are MNHNS and SASEGT. The CDR3 contains 14 residues. The trim removed 2 bases at V and 3 bases at J, leaving 3 bases unmatched. CDR3 in amino acids: CASSEQGALYEQYF. The CDR3 DNA sequence: TGTGCCAGCAGTGAACAGGGGGCTCTCTACGAGCAGTACTTC.

J is TRBJ2-1 and V is TRBV4-3; unclear D gene. V was shortened by 0 bases and J by 4 bases, with 13 bases between the two germline ends. CDR1 is LGHNA, CDR2 YSLEER, per germline. This CDR3 contains 16 residues. The CDR3 region is CASSQDWRGGYNEQFF. For the CDR3, the DNA is TGCGCCAGCAGCCAAGATTGGCGAGGCGGTTACAATGAGCAGTTCTTC.

V is TRBV7-2 and J is TRBJ1-4, with unresolved D. Germline CDR1 is SGHTA and CDR2 is FQGNSA. The V end was cut by 4 bases, the J end by 4 bases, with 13 bases between. The CDR3 spans 15 residues. The CDR3, as DNA: TGTGCCAGCAGCTCCGCTAGATCTGTTAATGAAAAACTGTTTTTT. It is translated as CASSSARSVNEKLFF.

The CDR3 sequence: CASRKGQNNEKLFF. The CDR3 coding sequence is TGTGCCAGCAGAAAAGGACAAAATAATGAAAAACTGTTTTTT. This chain connects TRBV6-5 to TRBJ1-4; a weak D match, TRBD1 (5 bases). This CDR3 is 14 amino acids long. Between the trimmed V and J ends, which lost 6 bases and 4 bases, there was a span of 12 bases. Germline CDR1 and CDR2: MNHEY and SVGAGI.

This clone was counted once. The J gene is TRBJ1-6, the V gene TRBV30; tentative D call: TRBD1 (5 bases). This CDR3 is built from 13 residues. Germline lookup yields CDR1 GTSNPN and CDR2 SVGIG (reference sequence). Trimming removed 5 bases at V and 7 bases at J, with 12 bases between. CDR3 in amino acids: CAWQGSGNSPLHF. The CDR3 nucleotides read TGTGCCTGGCAGGGATCCGGCAATTCACCCCTCCACTTT.

This clone was seen only once. The genes are TRBV5-1 and TRBJ2-6; 7 bases are a match to TRBD1. V was clipped by 4 bases and J by 0 bases; unmatched bases: 13. This CDR3 has 19 residues. From germline, CDR1 is SGHRS and CDR2 YFSETQ. The CDR3 reads CASSGSPGTAISGANVLTF. For the CDR3, the DNA is TGCGCCAGCAGCGGCTCCCCGGGGACAGCAATCTCTGGGGCCAACGTCCTGACTTTC.

The genes are TRBV21-1 and TRBJ1-5; no DNA check was done on the table's D call, TRBD1. TRBV21-1 is reported as a pseudogene. The CDR3 spans 17 residues. The CDR3 DNA reads TGTGCCAGCATCTTAATAAACAGAACAGATAGCAATCAGCCCCAGCATTTT. It codes for CASILINRTDSNQPQHF.

The chain recombines TRBV6-5 with TRBJ1-4, with a possible D match to TRBD1 (5 bases). The V end lost 5 bases, the J end lost 8 bases, and 15 bases lay between the germline ends. The CDR3 is made up of 14 amino acids. CDR1 MNHEY and CDR2 SVGAGI come from the germline V gene. The CDR3 coding sequence is TGTGCCAGCAGTCCGCCCCGACAGCCCGAAAAACTGTTTTTT. This codes for CASSPPRQPEKLFF.

The chain recombines TRBV19 with TRBJ2-1; D is unresolved. V shed 7 bases and J shed 2 bases, with 9 bases lying between them. Germline V gene data show CDR1 as LNHDA and CDR2 as SQIVND (reference sequence). This CDR3 has 13 residues. The CDR3 DNA reads TGTGCCAGTAAGGTAGCACCCTACAATGAGCAGTTCTTC. As protein: CASKVAPYNEQFF.

As DNA, the CDR3 is TGTGCCGGATCCGAGGGGGCAACTAATGAAAAACTGTTTTTT. Amino acids: CAGSEGATNEKLFF. The chain has TRBV6-5 and TRBJ1-4; a possible D gene is TRBD1 (6 bases). Germline loops: CDR1 MNHEY, CDR2 SVGAGI. The V gene lost 11 bases and the J gene lost 0 bases, with 13 bases spanning the gap. The CDR3 length is 14 residues.

The chain is built from TRBV28 and TRBJ1-1; D is possibly TRBD1 (6 bases). The length of the CDR3 is 12 residues. The V end was cut by 3 bases, the J end by 7 bases, with 9 bases between. CDR1 and CDR2 (germline): MDHEN, SYDVKM. The CDR3 coding sequence is TGTGCCAGCAGTTTGGTGGACAGTGAAGCTTTCTTT. This sequence encodes CASSLVDSEAFF.

J is TRBJ2-2 and V is TRBV4-1; TRBD2 is a possible D gene (7 bases). V was pared by 3 bases and J by 1 base, with 12 bases between. Germline V gene lookup returns CDR1 MGHRA and CDR2 YSYEKL. This CDR3 is 16 amino acids long. The CDR3 DNA reads TGCGCCAGCAGCCACGAGGGAGGGGGGAACACCGGGGAGCTGTTTTTT. Encoded protein: CASSHEGGGNTGELFF.

The chain couples TRBV5-6 to TRBJ1-2; 7 bases are a match to TRBD1. Per germline, CDR1 SGHDT and CDR2 YYEEEE. This CDR3 comprises 15 residues. The junction had 11 bases not matched to a gene; V was cut back by 5 bases and J by 4 bases. Here the CDR3 DNA reads TGTGCCAGCAGTAAGATACAGGGGTTATCCTATGGCTACACCTTC. This codes for CASSKIQGLSYGYTF.

The rearrangement links TRBV5-8 to TRBJ2-5, with 7 bases aligning to TRBD1. This CDR3 is built from 14 residues. The junction had 5 bases not matched to a gene; V was cut back by 4 bases and J by 2 bases. CDR1 SGHTS and CDR2 YDEGEE come from the germline V gene. The chain's CDR3 is CASSRGQAQETQYF. Written as DNA, the CDR3 is TGTGCCAGCAGCAGAGGACAGGCACAAGAGACCCAGTACTTC.

The gene calls are TRBV9 and TRBJ2-5; 10 bases line up with TRBD2. Germline loops: CDR1 SGDLS, CDR2 YYNGEE. With 4 bases clipped from V and 1 base from J, the junction kept 10 bases outside the gene matches. CDR3 length equals 17 residues. As DNA, the CDR3 is TGTGCCAGCAGCCCCCCACGTAGCGGGGGGTTCCAAGAGACCCAGTACTTC. This gives the protein CASSPPRSGGFQETQYF. Supplemented by reference TRBV9 and TRBJ2-5, the full variable domain reads DSGVTQTPKHLITATGQRVTLRCSPRSGDLSVYWYQQSLDQGLQFLIQYYNGEERAKGNILERFSAQQFPDLHSELNLSSLELGDSALYFCASSPPRSGGFQETQYFGPGTRLLVL.

This chain uses TRBV7-6 with TRBJ2-4; 12 nucleotides line up with TRBD2. The V gene's germline CDR1 is SGHVS and CDR2 FNYEAQ. V was clipped by 1 base and J by 3 bases; unmatched bases: 7. The CDR3 contains 18 residues. The CDR3 sequence: CASSLGGLAGKGKNIQYF. The CDR3 DNA reads as TGTGCCAGCAGCTTAGGTGGACTAGCGGGGAAGGGCAAAAACATTCAGTACTTC.

The chain is built from TRBV7-2 and TRBJ2-4, with TRBD1 matching over 7 bases. The germline V gene has CDR1 SGHTA and CDR2 FQGNSA. This CDR3 is 15 amino acids long. J lost 2 bases, V lost 5 bases, and 6 bases had no gene match. The CDR3 DNA reads TGTGCCAGCAGCGATAACAGGGGTTCCAAAAACATTCAGTACTTC. Amino acid sequence: CASSDNRGSKNIQYF.